This T cell receptor beta chain was obtained from a study of T cell changes during pregnancy in multiple sclerosis. Repertoires were generated with immunoSEQ multiplex PCR, while TCRdb's copy carries only in-frame clones and drops some. The sample yields 55,000 to 70,000 clones, about 92% seen once. The CDR3 covers 14 residues. V dropped 5 bases and J dropped 0 bases, with 10 bases sitting between them. Germline V gene lookup returns CDR1 SGHTA and CDR2 FQGNSA. The sample in question was peripheral blood, obtained in the second trimester of pregnancy. The TCR originated in a female donor in good health, enrolled as a control in a pregnancy study. This chain uses TRBV7-2 with TRBJ1-2, with D perhaps matching TRBD1 (6 bases). CDR3 bases: TGTGCCAGCAGCGTACAGGGTCCTAACTATGGCTACACCTTC. Amino acid sequence: CASSVQGPNYGYTF.